Presented here are 22 T cell receptor beta chains from one specimen sequenced in a study of OX40 agonist ivuxolimab in advanced cancers. Receptors were amplified or captured by the immunoSEQ multiplex PCR assay. What TCRdb holds here is the immuneACCESS table cut down to in-frame rearrangements. Part of the clones is not present; checked against another copy, under half of the missing clones reflect an unresolved V gene, and the others are unexplained. The sample contains about 65,000 clones, about 90% of them found a single time. 1.5% to 2% of the sample comes from the top ten. This sample comprised CD4+ or CD8+ T cells sorted from blood, obtained in a trial of the OX40 agonist ivuxolimab. The receptors derive from an adult with an advanced solid tumor such as melanoma, head and neck, liver or kidney cancer.

V gene TRBV29-1 combines with J gene TRBJ2-5; D uncertain. The CDR3 totals 10 residues. V was shortened by 4 bases and J by 5 bases, with 5 bases between the two germline ends. Germline CDR1 and CDR2: SQVTM and ANQGSEA. The CDR3 nucleotides are TGCAGCGTTGGGCGGGAGACCCAGTACTTC. This gives the protein CSVGRETQYF.

This chain joins TRBV7-2 and TRBJ1-2; perhaps TRBD1 as D (5 bases). CDR1 is SGHTA and CDR2 is FQGNSA in the germline V gene. CDR3 length equals 17 residues. Trimming stripped 1 base from V and 4 bases from J, with 19 bases between. CDR3 in DNA: TGTGCCAGCAGCTTAGATGTTTTCTGGGGAACAGGCTATGGCTACACCTTC. It yields the protein CASSLDVFWGTGYGYTF. The full variable domain, its missing parts supplied by reference TRBV7-2 and TRBJ1-2, is GAGVSQSPSNKVTEKGKDVELRCDPISGHTALYWYRQSLGQGLEFLIYFQGNSAPDKSGLPSDRFSAERTGGSVSTLTIQRTQQEDSAVYLCASSLDVFWGTGYGYTFGSGTRLTVV.

This clone was recorded once. This chain joins TRBV7-9 and TRBJ2-3; tentatively, D is TRBD2 (5 bases). There are 15 residues in the CDR3. Trimming cost V 7 bases and J 2 bases, with 16 bases left between them. Germline values: CDR1 SEHNR, CDR2 FQNEAQ (reference sequence). The CDR3 protein is CASTPQRLPTDTQYF. The DNA of the CDR3 is TGTGCCAGCACCCCACAGAGACTACCCACAGATACGCAGTATTTT.

This clone came up once. This sequence joins TRBV6-6 and TRBJ1-2, with no clear D. The CDR3 has 13 residues. Germline-derived CDR1 and CDR2 are MNHNY and SVGAGI (reference sequence). The germline V and J ends were trimmed by 0 bases and 9 bases, with 11 bases remaining between them. In DNA, the CDR3 is TGTGCCAGCAGTTACTCGGCAGCCGAGTGCTACACCTTC. Its translation: CASSYSAAECYTF.

The gene calls are TRBV6-1 and TRBJ2-5; 9 nucleotides match TRBD1. The CDR3 runs to 16 residues. After removal of 0 bases from V and 2 bases from J, the junction contained 4 bases not matched to a gene. Germline V gives CDR1 MNHNS, CDR2 SASEGT. CDR3 in DNA: TGTGCCAGCAGTGAAGCGCTGGGACAGGGACAAGAGACCCAGTACTTC. It yields the protein CASSEALGQGQETQYF.

The gene calls are TRBV6-1 and TRBJ2-1, with D perhaps matching TRBD2 (7 bases). The germline V gene encodes CDR1 MNHNS and CDR2 SASEGT. The ends were cut back, 7 bases at V and 4 bases at J, with 14 bases in the middle. The CDR3 has 14 residues. CDR3 amino acids: CASTRGGQYNEQFF. CDR3 in DNA: TGTGCCAGCACCCGCGGGGGCCAATACAATGAGCAGTTCTTC.

The genes are TRBV28 and TRBJ2-1; 8 bases line up with TRBD2. The CDR3 sequence is 17 residues long. J lost 4 bases, V lost 4 bases, and 12 bases had no gene match. Per the germline V gene, CDR1 is MDHEN and CDR2 is SYDVKM. The CDR3 spells CASSYPPGGSWYNEQFF. The CDR3 DNA is TGTGCCAGCAGTTATCCCCCGGGGGGGAGTTGGTACAATGAGCAGTTCTTC.

This clone occurred once. The V and J genes are TRBV19 and TRBJ2-3; D is possibly TRBD2 (6 bases). The CDR3 consists of 14 residues. Trimming removed 3 bases at V and 5 bases at J, with 12 bases between. CDR1 is LNHDA and CDR2 is SQIVND in the germline V gene (reference sequence). CDR3 in amino acids: CASSISQGGDTQYF. DNA for the CDR3: TGTGCCAGTAGTATTTCGCAGGGAGGAGATACGCAGTATTTT.

The chain couples TRBV6-5 to TRBJ1-1; TRBD1 might be the D (6 bases). Trimming took 3 bases from V and 6 from J, leaving 20 bases between them. The V gene's germline CDR1 is MNHEY and CDR2 SVGAGI. This CDR3 spans 16 amino acids. The chain's CDR3 is CASSYSIGGLGAEAFF. The CDR3 nucleotides are TGTGCCAGCAGTTATTCTATTGGGGGGCTGGGGGCTGAAGCTTTCTTT.

The chain joins TRBV27 to TRBJ2-5; 10 nucleotides align to TRBD2. The germline V gene encodes CDR1 MNHEY and CDR2 SMNVEV (reference sequence). The CDR3 sequence is 17 residues long. The junction had 15 bases not matched to a gene; V was cut back by 8 bases and J by 3 bases. The CDR3 DNA sequence: TGTGCCAGCCGGGCTAGCGGGGGAGTTCAACAGGAAGAGACCCAGTACTTC. Its translation is CASRASGGVQQEETQYF.

The chain is built from TRBV28 and TRBJ2-3; the match to TRBD2 covers 12 bases. The V and J ends lost 5 bases and 3 bases, in that order; junction bases with no gene match: 9. The CDR3 is 17 residues long. The germline V gene encodes CDR1 MDHEN and CDR2 SYDVKM. The chain's CDR3 is CASSPLAGGSPTDTQYF. Here the CDR3 DNA reads TGTGCCAGCAGTCCACTAGCGGGAGGTTCCCCGACAGATACGCAGTATTTT.

J is TRBJ1-1 and V is TRBV19; 9 bases are a match to TRBD1. This CDR3 is 17 amino acids long. Germline V gene lookup returns CDR1 LNHDA and CDR2 SQIVND (reference sequence). V lost 5 bases to trimming and J lost 6 bases; unmatched junction nucleotides: 16. CDR3 residues: CASSSSSSGQGKAEAFF. CDR3 sequence (DNA): TGTGCCAGTAGTTCATCCTCGTCGGGACAGGGAAAGGCTGAAGCTTTCTTT.

V is TRBV10-1 and J is TRBJ2-5; TRBD2 matches at 7 bases. V was clipped by 3 bases and J by 3 bases; unmatched bases: 1. This CDR3 has 13 residues. Germline loops: CDR1 WNHNN, CDR2 SYGVQD (reference sequence). The CDR3 sequence is CASSDRGEETQYF. The CDR3 DNA reads as TGCGCCAGCAGTGATCGGGGGGAAGAGACCCAGTACTTC.

The V call is TRBV28, the J call TRBJ2-3; TRBD2 is a possible D gene (6 bases). CDR3 size: 14 residues. The germline V and J ends were trimmed by 7 bases and 6 bases, with 17 bases remaining between them. Germline V gene lookup returns CDR1 MDHEN and CDR2 SYDVKM. The CDR3 loop is CASISPGGTDTQYF. CDR3 sequence (DNA): TGTGCCAGCATCTCCCCTGGGGGGACCGATACGCAGTATTTT.

The rearrangement links TRBV6-6 to TRBJ2-7, with TRBD2 as a possible D gene (6 bases). There are 15 residues in the CDR3. CDR1 and CDR2 from the germline V gene are MNHNY and SVGAGI (reference sequence). Trimming cost V 6 bases and J 7 bases, with 22 bases left between them. DNA for the CDR3: TGTGCCAGCAGATGGGGGGATGATAATAGGAAGGAGCAGTACTTC. Amino acids: CASRWGDDNRKEQYF.

V usage is TRBV21-1 and J usage is TRBJ2-5. The DNA end favors TRBJ2-7, so the J call may be wrong. TRBV21-1 is shown as a pseudogene. This CDR3 is 15 amino acids long. The CDR3 region has the DNA TGTGCCAGCACCAAAGGAAACAAAATCTCCTACGAGCAGTACTTC. It encodes CASTKGNKISYEQYF.

The rearrangement uses TRBV6-1 and TRBJ2-3; TRBD2 matches 7 bases. Germline V gene data show CDR1 as MNHNS and CDR2 as SASEGT. V dropped 8 bases and J dropped 2; count of bases not matched to a gene: 7. This CDR3 has 14 amino acids. CDR3 DNA: TGTGCCAGCGTAAGTGCGGGGGTCACAGATACGCAGTATTTT. Translating gives CASVSAGVTDTQYF.

The V call is TRBV6-6, the J call TRBJ1-5; 7 bases map to TRBD1. J gave up 2 bases and V 5 bases, and 6 bases lay outside the gene matches. This CDR3 spans 15 amino acids. CDR1 and CDR2 (germline): MNHNY, SVGAGI (reference sequence). CDR3 sequence (DNA): TGTGCCAGCAGTCCTCTCGGGACAGGCAATCAGCCCCAGCATTTT. It translates to CASSPLGTGNQPQHF.

The V and J genes are TRBV2 and TRBJ1-5; a possible D gene is TRBD1 (5 bases). Germline values: CDR1 SNHLY, CDR2 FYNNEI. The CDR3 is 15 amino acids. Trimming removed 4 bases from V and 4 bases from J, with 14 bases in between. The CDR3 is CASSAVAGPNQPQHF. Written as DNA, the CDR3 is TGTGCCAGCAGTGCGGTGGCAGGGCCTAATCAGCCCCAGCATTTT.

About this clone itself: A read error may account for a junction end that differs from germline. CDR3 DNA: TGTGCTAGCAGCTTACTCAGGGCCGCTCAAGAGACCCAGTACTTC. It specifies CASSLLRAAQETQYF. The chain combines TRBV7-7 with TRBJ2-5; D perhaps matches TRBD1 (5 bases). The CDR3 is made up of 15 amino acids. Germline V gives CDR1 SSHAT, CDR2 FNYEAQ (reference sequence).

The rearrangement joins TRBV7-9 to TRBJ2-4; 8 bases match TRBD1. Germline CDR1 and CDR2: SEHNR and FQNEAQ (reference sequence). This CDR3 region has 13 residues. V lost 3 bases to trimming and J lost 11 bases; unmatched junction nucleotides: 6. The CDR3 nucleotides are TGTGCCAGCAGCTTTGGACAGGGTATTTTTCAGTACTTC. Translation: CASSFGQGIFQYF.

The genes are TRBV28 and TRBJ1-6; D gene ambiguous. The CDR3 length is 15 residues. The ends were cut back, 4 bases at V and 8 bases at J, with 15 bases in the middle. Germline CDR1 is MDHEN and CDR2 is SYDVKM. CDR3 protein: CASSSRHGQDSPLHF. The DNA for the CDR3 is TGTGCCAGCAGTTCCCGCCATGGTCAAGATTCACCCCTCCACTTT.